This T cell receptor beta chain was sequenced during a study of PD-L1 blockade in urothelial cancer. Sequencing used immunoSEQ multiplex PCR; TCRdb keeps in-frame clones, though not all of them. The sample lists some 110,000 clones; approximately 89% were seen once. Time point: peripheral blood 6 weeks after treatment start. This CDR3 is built from 17 residues. With 2 bases removed from V and 1 base from J, the gap between germline ends came to 12 bases. Germline V lookup: CDR1 MGHRA, CDR2 YSYEKL. V and J are TRBV4-1 and TRBJ2-6, with D possibly matching TRBD2 (5 bases). The TCR sequence derives from a man aged 55 to 70 with urothelial cancer. The material was PBMCs, obtained around atezolizumab (anti-PD-L1) treatment. CDR3 in DNA: TGCGCCAGCAGCCAATTAAGCGGAGGTTCTGGGGCCAACGTCCTGACTTTC. Translated, it gives CASSQLSGGSGANVLTF.